This is a list of T cell receptor beta chains from one sample in a study of blood T cell repertoires in COVID-19. Sequencing was performed with immunoSEQ multiplex PCR; in TCRdb, only in-frame clones are kept and a portion is missing. This table holds fewer than 250,000 clones, nearly 90% found once. The source material was PBMCs or T cells enriched from blood (not recorded which). The receptors were sampled from a man between 25 and 39 years old who had recovered from COVID-19. The CDR3 runs from the conserved cysteine through the conserved F or W. Each record gives: clone size, D gene, V gene, J gene, CDR3 DNA, CDR3 protein. The D gene is left open where the match is weak. Clone size is shown for a subset of rows, as once, few, many or a class of expanded clone.

clone size: few; D gene: .; V gene: TRBV11-2; J gene: TRBJ1-6; CDR3 DNA: TGTGCCAGCAGCTCCAAAGCGGGGTCAGGGAAGTCACCCCTCCACTTT; CDR3 protein: CASSSKAGSGKSPLHF
clone size: .; D gene: .; V gene: TRBV3-1/TRBV3-2; J gene: TRBJ2-1; CDR3 DNA: TGTGCCAGCAGCCAAGCAGTGAATGAGCAGTTCTTC; CDR3 protein: CASSQAVNEQFF
clone size: .; D gene: .; V gene: TRBV30; J gene: TRBJ1-5; CDR3 DNA: TGTGCCTGGAGTTCACGGACAGATAATCAGCCCCAGCATTTT; CDR3 protein: CAWSSRTDNQPQHF
clone size: .; D gene: TRBD1; V gene: TRBV27; J gene: TRBJ2-1; CDR3 DNA: TGTGCCAGCAGTTTTAATCTCTGGGACAGGGAACGGGCTATGAGATACAATGAGCAGTTCTTC; CDR3 protein: CASSFNLWDRERAMRYNEQFF
clone size: .; D gene: .; V gene: TRBV13; J gene: TRBJ2-1; CDR3 DNA: TGTGCCAGCAGCCCCGGGACTTACAATGAGCAGTTCTTC; CDR3 protein: CASSPGTYNEQFF
clone size: .; D gene: TRBD2; V gene: TRBV5-1; J gene: TRBJ2-7; CDR3 DNA: TGCGCCAGCAGCGGATCAGTAGCGGGAGGGCCCCGGGAGCAGTACTTC; CDR3 protein: CASSGSVAGGPREQYF
clone size: .; D gene: .; V gene: TRBV10-2; J gene: TRBJ1-1; CDR3 DNA: TGCGCCAGCAGAATACAAATTTCGAACACTGAAGCTTTCTTT; CDR3 protein: CASRIQISNTEAFF
clone size: .; D gene: .; V gene: TRBV5-4; J gene: TRBJ1-4; CDR3 DNA: TGTGCCAGCAGCGCGGGTGGAGGGACCCATGAAAAACTGTTTTTT; CDR3 protein: CASSAGGGTHEKLFF
clone size: .; D gene: TRBD2; V gene: TRBV4-2; J gene: TRBJ2-7; CDR3 DNA: TGTGCCAGCAGCCTCGGGACTAGCGGGATCTCCTACGAGCAGTACTTC; CDR3 protein: CASSLGTSGISYEQYF
clone size: once; D gene: .; V gene: TRBV19; J gene: TRBJ2-2; CDR3 DNA: TGTGCCAGTAAATCCGGCGGGACCGGGGAGCTGTTTTTT; CDR3 protein: CASKSGGTGELFF
clone size: .; D gene: .; V gene: TRBV3-1/TRBV3-2; J gene: TRBJ1-2; CDR3 DNA: TGTGCCAGCAGCCTGGAGGGCGATGGCTACACCTTC; CDR3 protein: CASSLEGDGYTF
clone size: .; D gene: TRBD1; V gene: TRBV19; J gene: TRBJ2-1; CDR3 DNA: TGTGCCAGTAGTATCAGGGACAGGGGGGCAAATGAGCAGTTCTTC; CDR3 protein: CASSIRDRGANEQFF
clone size: .; D gene: TRBD1; V gene: TRBV19; J gene: TRBJ2-5; CDR3 DNA: TGTGCCAGTAGTATAGGAGACAGGGGTACATGGGAGACCCAGTACTTC; CDR3 protein: CASSIGDRGTWETQYF
clone size: .; D gene: TRBD1; V gene: TRBV2; J gene: TRBJ1-2; CDR3 DNA: TGTGCCACGACAGGGCCCGACTATGGCTACACCTTC; CDR3 protein: CATTGPDYGYTF
clone size: .; D gene: .; V gene: TRBV6-5; J gene: TRBJ2-7; CDR3 DNA: TGTGCCAGCGCAGCACCCCAGGGCAGCCACTACGAGCAGTACTTC; CDR3 protein: CASAAPQGSHYEQYF
clone size: .; D gene: TRBD1; V gene: TRBV5-6; J gene: TRBJ1-1; CDR3 DNA: TGTGCCAGCAGCTTGGCAGGGACAGGGAACACTGAAGCTTTCTTT; CDR3 protein: CASSLAGTGNTEAFF